The clone carrying this T cell receptor beta chain was counted ten times or more. This entry belongs to a study of T cells in Graves' hyperthyroidism and ophthalmopathy. Study details: Once the initial diagnosis was made, peripheral blood was obtained before any treatment.

Researchers amplified the TCR beta CDR3 regions from RNA transcripts. A first-round RT-PCR of the TCR CDR3 used the HTBI primer set. TCRdb reprocessed the multiplex PCR reads via MiXCR and lists one record per CDR3 protein. This table holds over 500,000 distinct CDR3 sequences, 17% found once. Reasons for excluding patients were uncontrolled infection, other autoimmune disease, pregnancy or lactation. The material sequenced was blood. The TCR originated in a young woman with Graves' ophthalmopathy.

CDR3 nucleotides: TGCGCCAGCAGCTTGGCGGGCTCCGACGGGGAGCTGTTTTTT. Its translation: CASSLAGSDGELFF. This rearrangement joins TRBV5-1 to TRBJ2-2; D is ambiguous. The V end was cut by 0 bases, the J end by 7 bases, with 10 bases between. Germline V CDR1 and CDR2: SGHRS, YFSETQ. CDR3 length: 14 residues.